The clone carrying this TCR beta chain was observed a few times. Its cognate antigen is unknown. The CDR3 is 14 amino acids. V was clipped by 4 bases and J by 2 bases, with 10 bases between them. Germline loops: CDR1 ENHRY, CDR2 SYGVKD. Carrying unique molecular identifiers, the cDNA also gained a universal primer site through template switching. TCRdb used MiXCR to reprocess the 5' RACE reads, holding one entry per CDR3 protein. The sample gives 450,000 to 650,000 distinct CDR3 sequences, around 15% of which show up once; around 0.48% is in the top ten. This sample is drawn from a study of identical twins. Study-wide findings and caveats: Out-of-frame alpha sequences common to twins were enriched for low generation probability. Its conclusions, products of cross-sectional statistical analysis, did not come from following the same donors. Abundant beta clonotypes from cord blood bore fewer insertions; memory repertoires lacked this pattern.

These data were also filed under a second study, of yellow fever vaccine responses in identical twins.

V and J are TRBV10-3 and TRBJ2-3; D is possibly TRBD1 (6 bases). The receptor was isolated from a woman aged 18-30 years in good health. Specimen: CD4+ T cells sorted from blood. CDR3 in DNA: TGTGCCATCAGTGGGGGGCAGCTCACAGATACGCAGTATTTT. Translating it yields CAISGGQLTDTQYF.